The clone carrying this T cell receptor beta chain has at least ten counts. The sample is drawn from a study of regulatory T cells in long-lasting Graves disease. The CDR3 is made up of 14 amino acids. V was shortened by 5 bases and J by 3 bases, with 13 bases between the two germline ends. Germline V gene lookup returns CDR1 MDHEN and CDR2 SYDVKM. Sequencing libraries for TCR beta were prepared with iRepertoire HTBI primers and Arm-PCR of CDR3 regions. TCRdb itself ran the multiplex PCR reads through MiXCR, one entry per CDR3 protein. Of around 460,000 distinct CDR3 sequences listed, approximately 23% were seen once; the top ten hold around 13%. Regarding time point: persistent/refractory GD, antithyroid drugs over 5 years with positive TRAb. PBMC RNA served as the TCR library source. Patients were enrolled at an endocrinology department in Xi'an, China.

The source material was peripheral blood mononuclear cells (PBMCs), sampled when the disease was refractory, from a patient treated with antithyroid drugs. The chain carries TRBV28 and TRBJ2-5, with D possibly TRBD2 on 7 matching bases. The TCR comes from a female donor with Graves disease. The CDR3 DNA sequence: TGTGCCAGCAGTAGGGGGGGGCAGGAAGAGACCCAGTACTTC. Translation gives CASSRGGQEETQYF. The full variable domain, completed using reference TRBV28 and TRBJ2-5, is DVKVTQSSRYLVKRTGEKVFLECVQDMDHENMFWYRQDPGLGLRLIYFSYDVKMKEKGDIPEGYSVSREKKERFSLILESASTNQTSMYLCASSRGGQEETQYFGPGTRLLVL.